What follows is one TCR beta chain and its context. Its target is unknown. Libraries were prepared by immunoSEQ multiplex PCR; TCRdb keeps only in-frame clonotypes and omits some of them. The sample has 1.4 million or so clones, just under 99% seen once. The data stem from a study of shared clonotypes between healthy human individuals. Healthy HIV-negative adults without recent acute infections or vaccinations served as donors. V lost 5 bases to trimming and J lost 4 bases, with 15 bases between them. This CDR3 spans 14 amino acids. The germline V gene encodes CDR1 SGHTA and CDR2 FQGTGA. Study findings and constraints: Researchers found naive subsets generally carried larger estimated richness than memory subsets.

The rearrangement joins TRBV7-3 to TRBJ2-7; the D gene is possibly TRBD2 (5 bases). The TCR comes from a man aged 25-40 years in good health. The sequencing input was naive CD4+ T cells sorted from blood. The subset denotes: CD45RA+ positively selected. The CDR3 sequence is CASSPGGSGYEQYF. CDR3 nucleotides: TGTGCCAGCAGCCCGGGTGGGAGTGGGTACGAGCAGTACTTC.